Each of the 24 T cell receptor beta chains below was sequenced from the same sample in a study of identical twins' blood T cells (dated by TCRdb to the early 2010s). Libraries were prepared through 5' RACE. The sequencing machine was an Illumina Genome Analyzer IIx. TCRdb's own reprocessing of the public reads used fastp at Q25 and MiXCR and kept productive beta chains. Every distinct CDR3 protein forms one entry, paired with its most common genes and DNA. This sample gives 300,000 to 450,000 distinct CDR3 sequences in total; over 25% of them show up just once. The ten largest clones represent 6% to 7% of the sample. Specimen: PBMCs. These receptors were taken from a woman aged 18 to 55 in good health.

CDR3 DNA: TGCGCCAGCAGCTTGGGGCAGGGTCACACTGAAGCTTTCTTT. This translates into CASSLGQGHTEAFF. The chain is built from TRBV5-1 and TRBJ1-1, with a possible D match to TRBD1 (5 bases). CDR3 size: 14 residues. The ends were cut back, 0 bases at V and 3 bases at J, with 9 bases in the middle. CDR1 SGHRS and CDR2 YFSETQ come from the germline V gene.

The J gene is TRBJ1-1, the V gene TRBV7-9, with a tentative D call TRBD1 (5 bases). Trimming shortened V by 5 bases and J by 2 bases, and 15 bases separated the two germline ends. The CDR3 contains 15 residues. Germline V gene sequence: CDR1 SEHNR, CDR2 FQNEAQ (reference sequence). CDR3 in DNA: TGTGCCAGCAGCGGAAGGGGAATTGCAAACACTGAAGCTTTCTTT. Its translation: CASSGRGIANTEAFF.

The J gene is TRBJ1-2, the V gene TRBV6-2 or TRBV6-3; D gene ambiguous. CDR3 length equals 15 residues. Trimming took 4 bases from V and 3 from J, leaving 15 bases between them. Looked up from germline, CDR1 is MNHEY and CDR2 is SVGEGT. The CDR3 DNA is TGTGCCAGCAGTTTCCCGGCATTTGGAGACTATGGCTACACCTTC. It yields the protein CASSFPAFGDYGYTF.

The chain couples TRBV7-9 to TRBJ1-1, with no clear D. CDR3 length equals 12 residues. V was cut by 3 bases and J by 5 bases, with 7 bases left in between. Germline CDR1 is SEHNR and CDR2 is FQNEAQ (reference sequence). The DNA for the CDR3 is TGTGCCAGCAGCTTTTCGAGTACTGAAGCTTTCTTT. Protein product: CASSFSSTEAFF.

This chain uses TRBV29-1 with TRBJ1-1; D uncertain. Per the germline V gene, CDR1 is SQVTM and CDR2 is ANQGSEA. This CDR3 region has 12 residues. For the CDR3, the DNA is TGCAGTTCCAGAGGGTTGAACACTGAAGCTTTCTTT. Translated: CSSRGLNTEAFF.

Points on this clonotype: This is likely a read error, given that the CDR3 carries no conserved phenylalanine or tryptophan at its end. The chain carries TRBV29-1 and TRBJ1-1; 10 nucleotides match TRBD1. From germline, CDR1 is SQVTM and CDR2 ANQGSEA. The CDR3 is 12 residues long. V shed 6 bases and J 6 bases; nucleotides not matched to a gene: 4. The CDR3 sequence is CSVGGQGAEAFL. CDR3 in DNA: TGCAGCGTGGGTGGACAGGGGGCTGAAGCTTTCCTT.

V usage is TRBV29-1 and J usage is TRBJ1-1, with D possibly being TRBD1 (5 bases). This CDR3 is 12 amino acids long. V shed 0 bases and J shed 7 bases, with 9 bases lying between them. Germline CDR1 and CDR2: SQVTM and ANQGSEA. CDR3 nucleotides: TGCAGCGTTGAAGAGGTTGGGGGTGAAGCTTTCTTT. Its protein is CSVEEVGGEAFF.

This clonotype was detected a few times. The genes are TRBV29-1 and TRBJ1-2; D is possibly TRBD1 (5 bases). Trimming left V 0 bases short and J 7 bases short, with 9 bases between. The length of the CDR3 is 12 residues. Germline assignment: CDR1 SQVTM and CDR2 ANQGSEA. CDR3 amino acids: CSVEDVRGGYTF. In DNA form, the CDR3 reads TGCAGCGTTGAAGATGTTAGGGGTGGCTACACCTTC. Full variable domain (missing parts from reference TRBV29-1 and TRBJ1-2): SAVISQKPSRDICQRGTSLTIQCQVDSQVTMMFWYRQQPGQSLTLIATANQGSEATYESGFVIDKFPISRPNLTFSTLTVSNMSPEDSSIYLCSVEDVRGGYTFGSGTRLTVV.

In its sample, this clonotype was seen a few times. The rearrangement joins TRBV6-1 to TRBJ2-5, with D possibly matching TRBD2 (5 bases). The CDR3 contains 15 residues. V was shortened by 2 bases and J by 1 base, with 11 bases between the two germline ends. Germline CDR1 reads MNHNS; CDR2 reads SASEGT. This CDR3 reads CASSELRGSQETQYF. DNA of the CDR3: TGTGCCAGCAGTGAACTTAGAGGGTCCCAAGAGACCCAGTACTTC.

The rearrangement links TRBV29-1 to TRBJ2-3, with TRBD1 as a possible D gene (6 bases). Trimming left V 6 bases short and J 2 bases short, with 12 bases between. This CDR3 is 13 amino acids long. Germline CDR1 is SQVTM and CDR2 is ANQGSEA. CDR3 coding DNA: TGCAGCGTCGCGACAGGTTTCACAGATACGCAGTATTTT. The encoded protein is CSVATGFTDTQYF.

A few counts support this clonotype. CDR3 residues: CASTRRDNFATNEKLFF. In DNA form, the CDR3 reads TGTGCCAGTACCCGCCGGGACAACTTTGCAACTAATGAAAAACTGTTTTTT. The chain joins TRBV19 to TRBJ1-4; D might be TRBD1 (6 bases). The CDR3 sequence is 17 residues long. Germline V lookup: CDR1 LNHDA, CDR2 SQIVND (reference sequence). V gave up 7 bases and J gave up 0 bases, with 18 bases separating them.

The chain couples TRBV19 to TRBJ1-2; a possible D gene is TRBD1 (6 bases). This CDR3 comprises 16 residues. Trimming removed 4 bases at V and 6 bases at J, with 21 bases between. Germline CDR1 is LNHDA and CDR2 is SQIVND (reference sequence). The CDR3 reads CASSTRYNRASDGYTF. The DNA for the CDR3 is TGTGCCAGTAGTACTAGGTATAACAGGGCGTCCGATGGCTACACCTTC.

The chain couples TRBV29-1 to TRBJ2-1; TRBD2 might be the D (5 bases). CDR3 length: 12 amino acids. Looked up from germline, CDR1 is SQVTM and CDR2 is ANQGSEA. Trimming stripped 2 bases from V and 9 bases from J, with 11 bases between. The CDR3 DNA reads TGCAGCGTTGAAAGGGATCGGGGTGAGCAGTTCTTC. This codes for CSVERDRGEQFF.

This clonotype was counted only a few times. This chain uses TRBV5-4 with TRBJ2-3, with D perhaps being TRBD1 or TRBD2 (5 bases each). This CDR3 comprises 17 residues. Germline CDR1 and CDR2: SGHNT and YYREEE (reference sequence). Deletions cut 0 bases from V and 2 bases from J, with 16 bases between. CDR3 sequence: CASSLVGEGTYTDTQYF. The DNA for the CDR3 is TGTGCCAGCAGCTTGGTCGGCGAGGGGACCTACACAGATACGCAGTATTTT.

This clonotype was seen a handful of times. The gene calls are TRBV20-1 and TRBJ2-1; D ambiguous. This CDR3 spans 14 amino acids. Germline lookup yields CDR1 DFQATT and CDR2 SNEGSKA (reference sequence). Deletions cut 2 bases from V and 6 bases from J, with 14 bases between. Written as DNA, the CDR3 is TGCAGTGCTAGACCGGGTTCCTTGTCCAATGAGCAGTTCTTC. Translation gives CSARPGSLSNEQFF.

The genes are TRBV3-1 and TRBJ1-2; D gene uncertain. This CDR3 has 15 amino acids. Trimming cost V 0 bases and J 8 bases, with 16 bases left between them. Looked up from germline, CDR1 is LGHDT and CDR2 is YNNKEL (reference sequence). CDR3 loop: CASSQDPGTQWGYTF. The CDR3 bases are TGTGCCAGCAGCCAAGATCCCGGCACCCAGTGGGGCTACACCTTC.

This clonotype came up many times. The chain links TRBV15 to TRBJ1-3; no definite D call. Germline CDR1 reads LNHNV; CDR2 reads YYDKDF (reference sequence). The CDR3 totals 12 residues. Trimming stripped 0 bases from V and 6 bases from J, with 3 bases between. CDR3 protein: CATSRDVNTIYF. In nucleotides, the CDR3 is TGTGCCACCAGCAGAGATGTAAACACCATATATTTT.

This clonotype has only one observation. Because it lacks the conserved phenylalanine or tryptophan at the end, this CDR3 is likely a read error. The chain joins TRBV7-6 to TRBJ1-1, with TRBD1 as a possible D gene (6 bases). Trimming left V 5 bases short and J 8 bases short, with 15 bases between. Germline V gives CDR1 SGHVS, CDR2 FNYEAQ. The CDR3 extends over 13 amino acids. Here the CDR3 reads CASSPGQFTEAFL. Here the CDR3 DNA reads TGTGCCAGCAGCCCCGGACAGTTCACGGAAGCTTTCCTT.

A note on this clonotype: A read error may produce the germline difference seen at one junction end. The chain has TRBV10-3 and TRBJ2-1; maybe TRBD2 (5 bases). Germline CDR1 and CDR2: ENHRY and SYGVKD. This CDR3 is 12 amino acids long. CDR3 sequence: CAIRDYYSEQFF. CDR3 bases: TGTGCCATCCGGGATTATTACAGTGAGCAGTTCTTC.

This clonotype was seen a few times. This chain links TRBV4-3 with TRBJ2-2; TRBD1 agrees at 8 bases. Germline assignment: CDR1 LGHNA and CDR2 YSLEER. The length of the CDR3 is 18 residues. The J segment lost 0 bases and the V segment lost 0 bases, leaving 6 bases of the junction unmatched. Here the CDR3 DNA reads TGCGCCAGCAGCCAAGAAGGCGGACAGGGCGCGAACACCGGGGAGCTGTTTTTT. Encoded protein: CASSQEGGQGANTGELFF.

This chain links TRBV12-3 or TRBV12-4 with TRBJ1-5, with D tentatively TRBD1 (5 bases). Trimming removed 7 bases at V and 6 bases at J, with 16 bases between. The CDR3 covers 14 residues. CDR3 DNA sequence: TGTGCCAGCAACGTCGCAGGGAGGGGTCAGCCCCAGCATTTT. This gives the protein CASNVAGRGQPQHF.

The chain has TRBV28 and TRBJ1-2; D perhaps matches TRBD1 (6 bases). CDR3 length equals 16 residues. V was pared by 7 bases and J by 5 bases, with 23 bases between. Looked up from germline, CDR1 is MDHEN and CDR2 is SYDVKM. Here the CDR3 reads CASKGSDSINLYGYTF. The DNA of the CDR3 is TGTGCCAGCAAGGGGTCGGACAGTATTAACCTTTATGGCTACACCTTC.

V and J are TRBV20-1 and TRBJ2-1; no firm D call. This CDR3 has 14 residues. Germline CDR1 is DFQATT and CDR2 is SNEGSKA (reference sequence). V was clipped by 7 bases and J by 0 bases, with 13 bases between them. In nucleotides, the CDR3 is TGCAGTGTTAAGACCCCGAGCTCCTACAATGAGCAGTTCTTC. Its protein is CSVKTPSSYNEQFF.

The chain links TRBV20-1 to TRBJ2-1; tentatively, D is TRBD2 (5 bases). Trimming removed 5 bases from V and 1 base from J, with 15 bases in between. Germline CDR1 DFQATT, CDR2 SNEGSKA (reference sequence). There are 15 residues in the CDR3. The CDR3 DNA sequence: TGCAGTGCTTCCTCCTCACGAGGGTCCTACAATGAGCAGTTCTTC. Protein product: CSASSSRGSYNEQFF.